This TCR beta chain originates from a study of T-cell reconstitution after alpha-beta-depleted transplantation in children (dated by TCRdb to 2016 to 2018). Context from the whole study: T-cell immune reconstitution after TCRalphabeta/CD19-depleted allogeneic hematopoietic cell transplantation in children was quantitatively tracked in the study by means of TCR repertoire profiling.

V drops 0 bases and J drops 5 bases, leaving 14 bases in between. Reading from cysteine to phenylalanine, the CDR3 counts 16 amino acids. Kept here is only the CDR3 DNA, which spans 48 bases and is read in frame from base 1. The germline V gene encodes CDR1 SGHTA and CDR2 FQGTGA. The method was PCR. The sequencing machine was an Illumina HiSeq 2500. TCR library preparation used molecular barcoding, with unique molecular identifiers applied to normalize quantification of the TCRbeta repertoire. The public reads were run again by TCRdb, first through fastp at Q25 and then through MiXCR, and only productive beta chains were kept. Entries are consolidated by CDR3 protein sequence, retaining the most common genes and DNA. The sample table contains about 540,000 distinct CDR3 sequences; only one count was recorded for approximately 16% of them. The ten largest clones take up 2.5% to 4% of the sample. This clonotype was observed a few times. The specificity of this receptor is unknown. Per-base qualities were not stored, and no clone one base away is much larger.

The V gene is TRBV7-3 and the J gene is TRBJ1-5, with TRBD1 tentatively as D gene (6 bases match). Source: PBMCs from the stem cell graft donor, taken from the stem cell graft. This TCR was recovered from a human donor who donated a stem cell graft to a child with acute lymphoblastic leukemia. This receptor carries the CDR3 CASSLTRGAGDQPQHF. The DNA reads TGTGCCAGCAGCTTAACCCGTGGGGCAGGGGATCAGCCCCAGCATTTT. Here the CDR3 is joined to the reference TRBV7-3 and TRBJ1-5 genes, and the full variable domain is: GAGVSQTPSNKVTEKGKYVELRCDPISGHTALYWYRQSLGQGPEFLIYFQGTGAADDSGLPNDRFFAVRPEGSVSTLKIQRTERGDSAVYLCASSLTRGAGDQPQHFGDGTRLSIL.